The next 32 T cell receptor beta chains were all read from a single sample in a study of blood T cell repertoires in COVID-19 (dated by TCRdb to about 2020). The library was produced with the immunoSEQ multiplex PCR assay. TCRdb carries this immuneACCESS record with in-frame sequences only. Its versions omit some clonotypes, under half of them owing to an unresolved V gene in the studies checked, with the rest unexplained. The sample contains tens of thousands of clones, roughly 80% of them found a single time. The ten largest clones add up to roughly 4.8% of the sample. Specimen: peripheral blood. These receptors all stem from an elderly woman with active or convalescent COVID-19.

The chain recombines TRBV21-1 with TRBJ2-7; TRBD1 reflects the table's D call only, with no check against the DNA. TRBV21-1 is listed as a pseudogene. CDR3 length: 14 residues. CDR3 coding DNA: TGTGCCAGCAGCTCAACAGGGGAAGTTTACGAGCAGTACTTC. The encoded protein is CASSSTGEVYEQYF.

Here the CDR3 reads CASSRGTGEPPRSPLHF. The CDR3 nucleotides are TGTGCCAGCAGTCGAGGGACAGGGGAGCCCCCAAGGTCACCCCTCCACTTT. The chain recombines TRBV6-6 with TRBJ1-6; 10 bases are a match to TRBD1. This CDR3 is 17 amino acids long. From germline, CDR1 is MNHNY and CDR2 SVGAGI (reference sequence). V lost 5 bases, J lost 10 bases, and 14 bases stayed unmatched.

The rearrangement links TRBV11-2 to TRBJ1-2, with D possibly being TRBD1 (5 bases). V dropped 1 base and J dropped 4 bases, with 7 bases sitting between them. The CDR3 consists of 13 residues. CDR1 and CDR2 (germline): SGHAT, FQNNGV. DNA of the CDR3: TGTGCCAGCAGCTTAGCGCAGGGCTATGGCTACACCTTC. Translated: CASSLAQGYGYTF.

V is TRBV19 and J is TRBJ2-7; 10 bases map to TRBD1. V was clipped by 4 bases and J by 4 bases; unmatched bases: 10. Germline V lookup: CDR1 LNHDA, CDR2 SQIVND (reference sequence). This CDR3 contains 16 residues. The CDR3 coding sequence is TGTGCCAGTAGTACCCAACCGGACAGGGGGAGGTACGAGCAGTACTTC. Amino acid sequence: CASSTQPDRGRYEQYF.

This clone has just a few counts. The chain recombines TRBV5-3 with TRBJ2-2; D is ambiguous. TRBV5-3 is reported as an ORF; its role is uncertain. The V end was cut by 5 bases, the J end by 2 bases, with 16 bases between. The CDR3 totals 16 residues. The CDR3 nucleotides are TGTGCCAGAAGGCCACTCCAACTAACAAACACCGGGGAGCTGTTTTTT. Amino acid sequence: CARRPLQLTNTGELFF.

The chain has TRBV7-8 and TRBJ2-7; D not resolved. Germline CDR1 reads SGHVS; CDR2 reads FQNEAQ. CDR3 length equals 11 residues. V was clipped by 4 bases and J by 6 bases, with 7 bases between them. CDR3 region: CASSWSLEQYF. DNA of the CDR3: TGTGCCAGCAGCTGGAGTCTCGAGCAGTACTTC.

CDR3 region: CASSLNSNSPLHF. In nucleotides, the CDR3 is TGTGCCAGCAGTTTAAACTCTAATTCACCCCTCCACTTT. This chain uses TRBV12-3 or TRBV12-4 with TRBJ1-6; D ambiguous. This CDR3 comprises 13 residues. The ends were cut back, 2 bases at V and 6 bases at J, with 5 bases in the middle.

The chain links TRBV6-5 to TRBJ2-2; D gene ambiguous. The CDR3 has 12 amino acids. V lost 6 bases, J lost 3 bases, and 5 bases lay in between. Germline assignment: CDR1 MNHEY and CDR2 SVGAGI. CDR3 DNA: TGTGCCAGCAGGGGCTACACCGGGGAGCTGTTTTTT. Protein: CASRGYTGELFF.

The chain employs TRBV7-2 and TRBJ2-3, with TRBD1 as a possible D gene (6 bases). The CDR3 consists of 15 residues. Germline CDR1 SGHTA, CDR2 FQGNSA. Trimming cost V 5 bases and J 0 bases, with 12 bases left between them. The CDR3 DNA is TGTGCCAGCAGCCTCCGGACAGCGAGCACAGATACGCAGTATTTT. Translating it yields CASSLRTASTDTQYF.

This chain joins TRBV28 and TRBJ1-2; 9 bases are shared with TRBD1. The V segment lost 1 base and the J segment 3 bases; nucleotides outside the gene matches: 18. This CDR3 is built from 20 residues. Germline CDR1 and CDR2: MDHEN and SYDVKM. The CDR3 spells CASSLFHRGLITGEDYGYTF. The CDR3 DNA follows: TGTGCCAGCAGTTTATTCCACAGGGGGCTCATCACAGGGGAGGACTATGGCTACACCTTC.

The CDR3 sequence is CASSPQGQTYNEQFF. The CDR3 DNA follows: TGTGCCAGCTCACCACAGGGACAGACCTACAATGAGCAGTTCTTC. The chain couples TRBV18 to TRBJ2-1, with 7 bases identical to TRBD1. The CDR3 has 15 residues. The germline V gene has CDR1 KGHSH and CDR2 LQKENI. With 1 base clipped from V and 2 bases from J, the junction kept 2 bases outside the gene matches.

In this sample, this clone turned up many times. The chain couples TRBV3-1 (or the pseudogene TRBV3-2) to TRBJ2-7, with 9 bases identical to TRBD2. The CDR3 runs to 15 residues. V trimming: 1 base; J trimming: 4 bases; junction bases outside the gene matches: 5. The germline V gene has CDR1 LGHDT and CDR2 YNNKEL (reference sequence). This CDR3 reads CASSQGVSGRYEQYF. CDR3 sequence (DNA): TGTGCCAGCAGCCAAGGGGTTAGCGGGAGATACGAGCAGTACTTC.

This chain joins TRBV23-1 and TRBJ2-5; 7 nucleotides line up with TRBD1. TRBV23-1 is identified as an open reading frame with a role that is uncertain. Trimming at V came to 0 bases and at J to 1 base, leaving 5 bases not matched to a gene. CDR3 size: 16 residues. The CDR3 sequence: CASSQSNRGPQETQYF. The DNA for the CDR3 is TGCGCCAGCAGTCAATCGAACAGGGGACCCCAAGAGACCCAGTACTTC.

V and J are TRBV9 and TRBJ1-4; 7 bases map to TRBD1. V lost 4 bases and J lost 3; bases outside the gene matches: 15. The CDR3 runs to 18 residues. Germline-derived CDR1 and CDR2 are SGDLS and YYNGEE. The CDR3 sequence is CASSIGAGGPASNEKLFF. CDR3 in DNA: TGTGCCAGCAGCATAGGGGCAGGGGGTCCAGCGTCTAATGAAAAACTGTTTTTT.

The CDR3 DNA sequence: TGTGCCAGCTGGGGGGGACACATGAACACCGGGGAGCTGTTTTTT. Protein product: CASWGGHMNTGELFF. This chain uses TRBV11-2 with TRBJ2-2; D is possibly TRBD2 (7 bases). V lost 8 bases and J lost 1, with 14 bases in between. The germline CDR1 and CDR2 sequences are SGHAT and FQNNGV. This CDR3 is built from 15 residues. The full variable domain, with the rest looked up from reference TRBV11-2 and TRBJ2-2, is EAGVAQSPRYKIIEKRQSVAFWCNPISGHATLYWYQQILGQGPKLLIQFQNNGVVDDSQLPKDRFSAERLKGVDSTLKIQPAKLEDSAVYLCASWGGHMNTGELFFGEGSRLTVL.

The V gene is TRBV7-9, the J gene TRBJ2-5; tentative D call: TRBD1 (6 bases). The CDR3 loop spans 15 amino acids. The germline V gene encodes CDR1 SEHNR and CDR2 FQNEAQ (reference sequence). The V and J ends lost 5 bases and 1 base respectively, with 14 bases between them. CDR3 protein: CASSVGTIVQETQYF. DNA of the CDR3: TGTGCCAGCAGCGTTGGGACAATCGTCCAAGAGACCCAGTACTTC.

The J gene is TRBJ2-1, the V gene TRBV11-3; a possible D gene is TRBD2 (7 bases). V gave up 1 base and J gave up 2 bases, with 9 bases separating them. The germline CDR1 and CDR2 sequences are SGHNT and YENEEA. The CDR3 is 15 residues long. The DNA of the CDR3 is TGTGCCAGCAGCTTAGGAGGGGGGGCCTACAATGAGCAGTTCTTC. Protein sequence: CASSLGGGAYNEQFF.

The chain uses TRBV6-2 or TRBV6-3 and TRBJ2-2, with 7 bases aligning to TRBD2. The length of the CDR3 is 19 residues. With 4 bases clipped from V and 1 base from J, the junction kept 15 bases outside the gene matches. Germline V gene lookup returns CDR1 MNHEY and CDR2 SVGEGT. The CDR3 nucleotides read TGTGCCAGCAGTTGGGCAGCCGGGACTACAACTTTGAACACCGGGGAGCTGTTTTTT. Amino acids: CASSWAAGTTTLNTGELFF.

The V gene is TRBV14, the J gene TRBJ2-1; D is possibly TRBD2 (6 bases). There are 17 residues in the CDR3. Germline CDR1 SGHDN, CDR2 FVKESK. V was pared by 0 bases and J by 7 bases, with 19 bases between. CDR3 protein: CASSQDRGLAQRNEQFF. The CDR3 DNA reads as TGTGCCAGCAGCCAAGATAGAGGGCTAGCGCAACGGAATGAGCAGTTCTTC.

This clone was counted a single time. The chain recombines TRBV5-1 with TRBJ2-2, with TRBD2 matching over 7 bases. J gave up 6 bases and V 1 base, and 9 bases lay outside the gene matches. CDR3 size: 16 residues. Per the germline V gene, CDR1 is SGHRS and CDR2 is YFSETQ. The DNA for the CDR3 is TGCGCCAGCAGCTTGCCCAGCGGGGACGGGTCCGGGGAGCTGTTTTTT. It yields the protein CASSLPSGDGSGELFF.

The CDR3 sequence: CASSLVGGRTDTQYF. In DNA form, the CDR3 reads TGTGCCAGCAGCTTAGTAGGCGGGAGGACAGATACGCAGTATTTT. J is TRBJ2-3 and V is TRBV7-8, with 8 positions matching TRBD2. The V and J ends lost 1 base and 3 bases, in that order; junction bases with no gene match: 3. The germline V gene has CDR1 SGHVS and CDR2 FQNEAQ. The CDR3 spans 15 residues.

The chain is built from TRBV28 and TRBJ2-3, with 10 bases identical to TRBD1. This CDR3 is 16 amino acids long. V lost 2 bases and J lost 1; bases outside the gene matches: 3. CDR1 and CDR2 from the germline V gene are MDHEN and SYDVKM. CDR3 residues: CASSLGTGAGTDTQYF. The CDR3 bases are TGTGCCAGCAGTTTAGGGACAGGGGCAGGCACAGATACGCAGTATTTT.

This clone was picked up a small number of times. This chain uses TRBV10-2 with TRBJ2-7; D remains ambiguous. Germline V gives CDR1 WSHSY, CDR2 SAAADI. This CDR3 spans 10 amino acids. V was clipped by 8 bases and J by 3 bases, with 5 bases between them. The CDR3 DNA is TGCGCCAGCCCCCACTACGAGCAGTACTTC. Its translation: CASPHYEQYF.

CDR3 in amino acids: CAISGTSGASSYEQYF. In nucleotides, the CDR3 is TGTGCCATCAGTGGAACTAGCGGGGCCAGCTCCTACGAGCAGTACTTC. The chain has TRBV10-3 and TRBJ2-7, with 10 bases aligning to TRBD2. V lost 4 bases and J lost 0; bases outside the gene matches: 6. Per germline, CDR1 ENHRY and CDR2 SYGVKD. This CDR3 region has 16 residues.

The chain joins TRBV27 to TRBJ1-2, with 9 nucleotides matching TRBD1. In germline, CDR1 is MNHEY, CDR2 SMNVEV (reference sequence). Trimming cost V 3 bases and J 8 bases; bases outside gene matches: 10. The CDR3 has 15 amino acids. This CDR3 is CASSFTGTGTGGYTF. In DNA form, the CDR3 reads TGTGCCAGCAGTTTCACCGGGACAGGGACTGGGGGCTACACCTTC.

This clone appeared a few times. The chain couples TRBV5-1 to TRBJ1-6; 9 bases are shared with TRBD1. CDR1 is SGHRS, CDR2 YFSETQ, per germline. The J segment lost 7 bases and the V segment lost 1 base, leaving 15 bases of the junction unmatched. The CDR3 spans 19 residues. Here the CDR3 reads CASSLRDRVLGRKNSPLHF. The CDR3 bases are TGCGCCAGCAGCTTGAGGGACAGGGTATTAGGGAGAAAAAATTCACCCCTCCACTTT.

This rearrangement joins TRBV28 to TRBJ2-5, with 12 bases fitting TRBD2. The trim removed 2 bases at V and 2 bases at J, leaving 9 bases unmatched. This CDR3 is built from 18 residues. Germline loops: CDR1 MDHEN, CDR2 SYDVKM. This CDR3 reads CASSLTSGRTLVQETQYF. The CDR3 DNA reads TGTGCCAGCAGTTTAACTAGCGGGAGGACCCTTGTGCAAGAGACCCAGTACTTC.

V and J are TRBV4-3 and TRBJ2-4, with 7 bases identical to TRBD1. In germline, CDR1 is LGHNA, CDR2 YSLEER. V was clipped by 0 bases and J by 8 bases; unmatched bases: 10. The CDR3 extends over 16 amino acids. The CDR3 DNA sequence: TGCGCCAGCAGCCAAGATCGCGGCAGGGGGTGGGACATTCAGTACTTC. It encodes CASSQDRGRGWDIQYF.

The chain combines TRBV9 with TRBJ2-2; D unresolved. Germline lookup yields CDR1 SGDLS and CDR2 YYNGEE. Trimming removed 1 base at V and 6 bases at J, with 4 bases between. The CDR3 is made up of 12 amino acids. DNA of the CDR3: TGTGCCAGCAGCGTATTCGCCGGGGAGCTGTTTTTT. Translation gives CASSVFAGELFF.

The V gene is TRBV19, the J gene TRBJ2-5; 8 bases align to TRBD1. The CDR3 runs 14 residues. Unmatched junction bases numbered 5, after V lost 3 bases and J lost 5 bases. From germline, CDR1 is LNHDA and CDR2 SQIVND (reference sequence). In DNA, the CDR3 is TGTGCCAGTAGTATGAGGCAGGGGGCTGAGACCCAGTACTTC. It yields the protein CASSMRQGAETQYF.

The chain recombines TRBV6-2 or TRBV6-3 with TRBJ1-2; TRBD1 might be the D (6 bases). This CDR3 comprises 14 residues. V lost 2 bases and J 4 bases, leaving 11 bases between the germline ends. Germline assignment: CDR1 MNHEY and CDR2 SVGEGT. For the CDR3, the DNA is TGTGCCAGCAGTTACGCATCCAGGGGCTATGGCTACACCTTC. This codes for CASSYASRGYGYTF.

A note on this clone: This sample includes further DNA sequences coding for the same CDR3. J is TRBJ2-7 and V is TRBV10-3; weak D call: TRBD1 (6 bases). Trimming took 6 bases from V and 0 from J, leaving 12 bases between them. CDR1 ENHRY and CDR2 SYGVKD come from the germline V gene. The CDR3 runs 14 residues. The CDR3 nucleotides are TGTGCCATCAGACCGGGACAATCCTCCTACGAGCAGTACTTC. Its translation: CAIRPGQSSYEQYF.